This TCR beta chain was sequenced in a study of response to subunit inactivated influenza vaccine. General study findings and limits: Researchers suggested that each seasonal influenza vaccination recruits few new T cells.

Germline trimming cut 0 bases from V and 6 bases from J; bases unmatched to any gene: 1. This CDR3 is built from 13 residues. Germline CDR1 SGDLS, CDR2 YYNGEE. This clonotype has just a few counts. The antigen is not known. Using its own MiXCR run on the RT-PCR reads, TCRdb lists one record per CDR3 protein. This table holds 550,000 to 800,000 distinct CDR3 sequences, approximately 15% found once. This sequence was found in a middle-aged man who received an inactivated influenza vaccine. This sample comprised PBMCs from blood, obtained around 14 days before vaccination. The gene calls are TRBV9 and TRBJ2-7; 9 bases align to TRBD1. DNA of the CDR3: TGTGCCAGCAGCGTAGCGACAGGGGGCGAGCAGTACTTC. Protein: CASSVATGGEQYF.